Shown below are 13 T cell receptor beta chains from a single sample sequenced in a study of shared clonotypes between healthy human individuals. Repertoires were generated with immunoSEQ multiplex PCR, while TCRdb's copy carries only in-frame clones and drops some. Found here are hundreds of thousands of clones, around 67% of them singletons; the top ten hold over 9.5%. Sample: memory CD4+ T cells sorted from blood. The subset was: CD45RA-negative fraction. Receptor source: a man aged 25 to 40 in good health.

The table lists this clone with many counts. This rearrangement joins TRBV7-2 to TRBJ1-1; D remains unclear. This CDR3 is built from 13 residues. Germline values: CDR1 SGHTA, CDR2 FQGNSA. Trimming took 5 bases from V and 7 from J, leaving 14 bases between them. For the CDR3, the DNA is TGTGCCAGCAGCGCCTACGCCAGTAGTGAAGCTTTCTTT. This encodes CASSAYASSEAFF.

This clone was seen a handful of times. The chain employs TRBV18 and TRBJ2-5; the match to TRBD1 covers 8 bases. V shed 1 base, J shed 3 bases, and the junction held 7 bases outside the gene matches. This CDR3 is built from 16 residues. Germline V lookup: CDR1 KGHSH, CDR2 LQKENI. The CDR3 here is CASSPLGTGGEETQYF. The CDR3 DNA is TGTGCCAGCTCACCACTCGGTACAGGGGGAGAAGAGACCCAGTACTTC.

This chain links TRBV7-2 with TRBJ2-5; 8 positions match TRBD1. CDR1 is SGHTA, CDR2 FQGNSA, per germline. The J segment lost 5 bases and the V segment lost 2 bases, leaving 10 bases of the junction unmatched. CDR3 length equals 16 residues. The CDR3 loop is CASSLPADRAFETQYF. The CDR3 region has the DNA TGTGCCAGCAGCTTACCGGCGGACAGGGCATTCGAGACCCAGTACTTC. Drawing the rest from reference TRBV7-2 and TRBJ2-5, the complete variable domain is GAGVSQSPSNKVTEKGKDVELRCDPISGHTALYWYRQSLGQGLEFLIYFQGNSAPDKSGLPSDRFSAERTGGSVSTLTIQRTQQEDSAVYLCASSLPADRAFETQYFGPGTRLLVL.

The genes are TRBV6-5 and TRBJ1-1; the D gene is possibly TRBD1 (6 bases). Trimming shortened V by 10 bases and J by 1 base, and 13 bases separated the two germline ends. The CDR3 runs 13 residues. Germline V gene data show CDR1 as MNHEY and CDR2 as SVGAGI. CDR3 nucleotide sequence: TGTGCCATAGGGGGAACAGAGAACACTGAAGCTTTCTTT. As protein: CAIGGTENTEAFF.

This sequence joins TRBV19 and TRBJ2-1, with TRBD2 matching over 8 bases. Trimming at V came to 10 bases and at J to 8 bases, leaving 4 bases not matched to a gene. Germline-derived CDR1 and CDR2 are LNHDA and SQIVND (reference sequence). CDR3 size: 11 residues. CDR3 DNA sequence: TGTGCCACCCGGGAGGGGCATGAGCAGTTCTTC. It translates to CATREGHEQFF.

The chain carries TRBV1 and TRBJ2-7; the listed D gene, TRBD1, was not tested against the DNA. TRBV1 is reported as a pseudogene. The CDR3 totals 14 residues. CDR3 protein: CTSPERDRDYEQYF. CDR3 coding DNA: TGCACCAGCCCAGAAAGGGACAGGGACTACGAGCAGTACTTC.

This chain links TRBV5-1 with TRBJ2-5; 15 bases fit TRBD2. The J call is doubtful: the DNA matches TRBJ2-7 better. The length of the CDR3 is 17 residues. Germline V gives CDR1 SGHRS, CDR2 YFSETQ. DNA of the CDR3: TGCGCCAGCAGCTCAGGACTAGCGGGAGGGTTGACCTACGAGCAGTACTTC. This gives the protein CASSSGLAGGLTYEQYF.

V is TRBV19 and J is TRBJ2-7; the match to TRBD1 covers 10 bases. J gave up 4 bases and V 8 bases, and 5 bases lay outside the gene matches. The CDR3 has 13 residues. CDR1 LNHDA and CDR2 SQIVND come from the germline V gene (reference sequence). Here the CDR3 DNA reads TGTGCCAGTGGGACAGGGGAGATTTACGAGCAGTACTTC. The encoded protein is CASGTGEIYEQYF.

The chain carries TRBV27 and TRBJ2-7; D gene ambiguous. Between the trimmed V and J ends, which lost 3 bases and 6 bases, there was a span of 12 bases. The CDR3 is 13 residues long. Per the germline V gene, CDR1 is MNHEY and CDR2 is SMNVEV (reference sequence). The CDR3: CASSFLGSGEQYF. In DNA, the CDR3 is TGTGCCAGCAGTTTCTTGGGTTCAGGCGAGCAGTACTTC.

The V call is TRBV28, the J call TRBJ2-6; 9 bases match TRBD1. V trimming: 5 bases; J trimming: 5 bases; junction bases outside the gene matches: 10. CDR3 size: 17 residues. Germline CDR1 is MDHEN and CDR2 is SYDVKM. The CDR3 protein is CASSRTGTGRRANVLTF. The CDR3 bases are TGTGCCAGCAGTCGTACCGGGACAGGGCGACGGGCCAACGTCCTGACTTTC.

CDR3 amino acids: CASSSLAGGSATYNEQFF. The CDR3 bases are TGTGCCAGCAGCTCTTTAGCGGGAGGGTCCGCGACGTACAATGAGCAGTTCTTC. V gene TRBV7-2 combines with J gene TRBJ2-1, with 11 bases identical to TRBD2. V dropped 4 bases and J dropped 4; count of bases not matched to a gene: 12. The CDR3 sequence is 18 residues long. The germline V gene encodes CDR1 SGHTA and CDR2 FQGNSA. Supplemented by reference TRBV7-2 and TRBJ2-1, the full variable domain reads GAGVSQSPSNKVTEKGKDVELRCDPISGHTALYWYRQSLGQGLEFLIYFQGNSAPDKSGLPSDRFSAERTGGSVSTLTIQRTQQEDSAVYLCASSSLAGGSATYNEQFFGPGTRLTVL.

V usage is TRBV10-3 and J usage is TRBJ2-3; D call uncertain. V was pared by 3 bases and J by 0 bases, with 1 base between. The CDR3 contains 12 residues. Germline CDR1 and CDR2: ENHRY and SYGVKD. The CDR3 DNA follows: TGTGCCATCAGTGATAGCACAGATACGCAGTATTTT. It is translated as CAISDSTDTQYF.

The rearrangement uses TRBV11-2 and TRBJ2-1; D might be TRBD2 (6 bases). The CDR3 has 14 amino acids. V lost 5 bases and J 7 bases, leaving 15 bases between the germline ends. Germline CDR1 SGHAT, CDR2 FQNNGV. The DNA for the CDR3 is TGTGCCAGCAGCATTCTGGGACTGGCTAATGAGCAGTTCTTC. Its protein is CASSILGLANEQFF.